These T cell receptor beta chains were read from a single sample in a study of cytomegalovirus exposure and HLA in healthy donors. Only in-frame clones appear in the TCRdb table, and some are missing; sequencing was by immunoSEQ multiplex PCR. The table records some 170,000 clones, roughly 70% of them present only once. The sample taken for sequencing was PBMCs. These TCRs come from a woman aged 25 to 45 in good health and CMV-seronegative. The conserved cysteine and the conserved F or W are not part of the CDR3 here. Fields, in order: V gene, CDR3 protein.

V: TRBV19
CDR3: ARKGSGNYEQY

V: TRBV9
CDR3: ASSVAGGSSYEQY

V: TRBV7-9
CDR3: ASSSSGGSGGYNEQF

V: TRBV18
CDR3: ASSVGTGLGQPQH

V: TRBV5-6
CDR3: ASSLRSGRAGANVLT

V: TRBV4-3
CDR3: ASSTGTANTDTQY

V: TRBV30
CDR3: AWGGAVEAF

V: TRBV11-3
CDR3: ASSLDFDRANDPQH

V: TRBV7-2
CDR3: ASSLPGTQY

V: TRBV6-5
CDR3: ASSYSRTETYEQY

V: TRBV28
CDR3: ASSSPRYWGGQGAYEQY

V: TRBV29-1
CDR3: SVEQGGTDTQY

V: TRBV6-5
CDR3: ASREGRRGFNEQY

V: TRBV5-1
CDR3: ASSLGQGAKSWEQY

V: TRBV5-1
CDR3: ASSLRARENEKLF

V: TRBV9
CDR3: ASSPGGQGGYEQY

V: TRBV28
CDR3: ASRRLGNSPLH